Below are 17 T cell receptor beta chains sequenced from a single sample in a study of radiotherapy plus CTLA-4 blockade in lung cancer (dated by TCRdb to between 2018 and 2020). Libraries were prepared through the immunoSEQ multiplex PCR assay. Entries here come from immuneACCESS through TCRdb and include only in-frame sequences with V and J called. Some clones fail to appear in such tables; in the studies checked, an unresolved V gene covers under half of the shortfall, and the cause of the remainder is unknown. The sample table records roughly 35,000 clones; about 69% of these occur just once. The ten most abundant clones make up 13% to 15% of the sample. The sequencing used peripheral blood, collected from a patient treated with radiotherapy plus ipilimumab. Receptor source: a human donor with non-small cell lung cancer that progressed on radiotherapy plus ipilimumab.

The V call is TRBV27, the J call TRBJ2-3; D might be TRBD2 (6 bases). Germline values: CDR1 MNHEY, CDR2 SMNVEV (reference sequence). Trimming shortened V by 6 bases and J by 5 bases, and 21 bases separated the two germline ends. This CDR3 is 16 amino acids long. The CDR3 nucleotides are TGTGCCAGCAGCTTGGGGCTTTCGGGAGTGGTAGATACGCAGTATTTT. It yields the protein CASSLGLSGVVDTQYF.

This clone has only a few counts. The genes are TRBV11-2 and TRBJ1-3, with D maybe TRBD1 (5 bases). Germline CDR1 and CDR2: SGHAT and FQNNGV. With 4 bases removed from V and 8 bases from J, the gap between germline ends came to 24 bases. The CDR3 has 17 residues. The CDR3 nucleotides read TGTGCCAGCAGCTCCAGAATTCCGGGACGCCGTGGGGACACCATATATTTT. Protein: CASSSRIPGRRGDTIYF.

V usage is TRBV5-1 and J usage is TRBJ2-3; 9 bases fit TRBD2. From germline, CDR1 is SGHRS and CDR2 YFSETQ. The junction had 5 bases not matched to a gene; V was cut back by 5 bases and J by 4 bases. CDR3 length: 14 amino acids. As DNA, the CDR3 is TGCGCCAGCAGGGGGCTAGCGGGGCCAGATACGCAGTATTTT. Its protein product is CASRGLAGPDTQYF.

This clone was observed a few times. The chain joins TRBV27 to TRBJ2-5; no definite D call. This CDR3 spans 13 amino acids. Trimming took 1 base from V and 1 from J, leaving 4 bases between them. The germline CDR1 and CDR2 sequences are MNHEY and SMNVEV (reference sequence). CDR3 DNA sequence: TGTGCCAGCAGTTTATTACCCCAAGAGACCCAGTACTTC. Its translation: CASSLLPQETQYF.

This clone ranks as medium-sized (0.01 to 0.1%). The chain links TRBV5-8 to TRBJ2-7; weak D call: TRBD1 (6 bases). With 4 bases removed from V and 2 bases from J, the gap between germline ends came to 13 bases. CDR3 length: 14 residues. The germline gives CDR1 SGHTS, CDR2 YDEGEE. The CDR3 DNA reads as TGTGCCAGCAGCCCGGGACACCCAGCCTACGAGCAGTACTTC. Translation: CASSPGHPAYEQYF. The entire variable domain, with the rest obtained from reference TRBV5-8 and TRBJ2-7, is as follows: EAGVTQSPTHLIKTRGQQATLRCSPISGHTSVYWYQQALGLGLQFLLWYDEGEERNRGNFPPRFSGRQFPNYSSELNVNALELEDSALYLCASSPGHPAYEQYFGPGTRLTVT.

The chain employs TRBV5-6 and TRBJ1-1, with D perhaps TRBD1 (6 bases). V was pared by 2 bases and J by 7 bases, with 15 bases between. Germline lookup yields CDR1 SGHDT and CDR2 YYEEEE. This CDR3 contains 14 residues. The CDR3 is CASSFTYGGGEAFF. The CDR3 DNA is TGTGCCAGCAGCTTTACTTATGGGGGCGGTGAAGCTTTCTTT.

The chain's CDR3 is CASSLGGKTEAFF. For the CDR3, the DNA is TGTGCCAGCAGCTTAGGGGGAAAGACTGAAGCTTTCTTT. The J gene is TRBJ1-1, the V gene TRBV7-9; D not certain. Trimming pared 1 base from V and 5 bases from J, leaving 8 bases between. CDR1 is SEHNR, CDR2 FQNEAQ, per germline (reference sequence). The CDR3 consists of 13 residues.

The CDR3 DNA sequence: TGTGCCTGGACCAACACGCCGACCTCCCCGGGAGGCTACACCTTC. Translated: CAWTNTPTSPGGYTF. V gene TRBV30 combines with J gene TRBJ1-2; no clear D gene. The germline gives CDR1 GTSNPN, CDR2 SVGIG (reference sequence). The CDR3 loop spans 15 amino acids. V was cut by 4 bases and J by 8 bases, with 23 bases left in between.

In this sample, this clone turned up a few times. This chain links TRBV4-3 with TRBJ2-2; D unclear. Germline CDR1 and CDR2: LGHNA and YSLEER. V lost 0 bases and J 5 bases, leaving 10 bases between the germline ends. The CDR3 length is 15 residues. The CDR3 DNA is TGCGCCAGCAGCCAAGATGGTGGGGATACCGGGGAGCTGTTTTTT. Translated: CASSQDGGDTGELFF.

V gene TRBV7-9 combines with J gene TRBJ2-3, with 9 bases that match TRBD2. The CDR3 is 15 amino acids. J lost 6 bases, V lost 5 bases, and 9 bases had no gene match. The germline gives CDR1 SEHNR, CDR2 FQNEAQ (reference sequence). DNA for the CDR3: TGTGCCAGCAGCCCAGCGGGGGGAGGGGAGGATACGCAGTATTTT. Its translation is CASSPAGGGEDTQYF.

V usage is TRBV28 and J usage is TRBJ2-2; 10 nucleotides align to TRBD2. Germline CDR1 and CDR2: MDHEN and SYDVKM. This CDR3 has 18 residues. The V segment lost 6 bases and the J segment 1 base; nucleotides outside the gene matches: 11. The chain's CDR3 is CASRGRSGGARNTGELFF. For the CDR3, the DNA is TGTGCCAGCAGGGGCCGGAGCGGGGGGGCCAGGAACACCGGGGAGCTGTTTTTT.

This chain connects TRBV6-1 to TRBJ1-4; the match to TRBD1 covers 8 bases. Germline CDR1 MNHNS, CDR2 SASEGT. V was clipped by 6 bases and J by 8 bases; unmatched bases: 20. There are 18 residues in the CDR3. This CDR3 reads CASSESFGTGYGSEKLFF. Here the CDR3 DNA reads TGTGCCAGCAGCGAATCCTTTGGGACAGGTTATGGATCAGAAAAACTGTTTTTT.

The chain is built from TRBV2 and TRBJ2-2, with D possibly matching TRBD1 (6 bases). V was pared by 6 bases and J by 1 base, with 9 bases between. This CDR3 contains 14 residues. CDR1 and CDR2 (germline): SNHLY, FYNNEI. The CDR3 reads CASRVDRNTGELFF. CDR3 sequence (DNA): TGTGCCAGCAGAGTGGACAGGAACACCGGGGAGCTGTTTTTT.

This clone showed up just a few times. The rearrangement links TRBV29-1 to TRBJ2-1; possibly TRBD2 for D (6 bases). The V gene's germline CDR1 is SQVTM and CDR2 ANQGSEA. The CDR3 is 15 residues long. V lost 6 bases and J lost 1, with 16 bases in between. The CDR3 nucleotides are TGCAGCGTCCGCGGGGCAGAAGGTTCCTACAATGAGCAGTTCTTC. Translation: CSVRGAEGSYNEQFF.

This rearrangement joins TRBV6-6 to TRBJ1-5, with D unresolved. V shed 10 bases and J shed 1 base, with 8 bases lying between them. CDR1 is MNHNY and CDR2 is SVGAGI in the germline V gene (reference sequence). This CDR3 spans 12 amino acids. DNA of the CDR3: TGTGCCACCGCCACCAGCAATCAGCCCCAGCATTTT. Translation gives CATATSNQPQHF.

The CDR3 sequence is CASRKGTYNQPQHF. The DNA of the CDR3 is TGTGCCAGCAGGAAAGGTACTTACAATCAGCCCCAGCATTTT. The chain links TRBV28 to TRBJ1-5; no clear D. V was shortened by 6 bases and J by 3 bases, with 12 bases between the two germline ends. CDR1 and CDR2 from the germline V gene are MDHEN and SYDVKM. The CDR3 has 14 amino acids.

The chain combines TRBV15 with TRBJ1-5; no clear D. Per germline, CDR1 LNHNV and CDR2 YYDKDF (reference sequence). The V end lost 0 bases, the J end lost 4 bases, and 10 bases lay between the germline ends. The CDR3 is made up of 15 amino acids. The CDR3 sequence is CATSRELSTNQPQHF. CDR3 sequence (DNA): TGTGCCACCAGCAGAGAACTGTCGACGAATCAGCCCCAGCATTTT.